The rows below give T cell receptor beta chains drawn from one sample of a study of T cell changes during pregnancy in multiple sclerosis. TCRdb's copy holds only in-frame clones and misses some; the assay was immunoSEQ multiplex PCR. In the table there are 60,000 or so clones, 80% to 95% of which are singletons. The sample in question was peripheral blood, obtained in the first trimester of pregnancy. These receptors all stem from a female donor with multiple sclerosis, enrolled in a pregnancy study. Both conserved end residues are part of each CDR3. The order of the fields is D gene, clone size, V gene, J gene, CDR3 DNA, CDR3 protein. The D gene is left open where the match is weak. Not all rows give a size; the values are once, few, many and, for expanded clones, a class.

>-|-|TRBV15|TRBJ1-5
TGTGCCACCAGCAGAGATCAAATCGACAGCTCCCGGCCCCAGCATTTT
CATSRDQIDSSRPQHF
>TRBD1|-|TRBV27|TRBJ1-1
TGTGCCAGCAGTTCCGGACAGGTTTTGAGGTCAGAAGCTTTCTTT
CASSSGQVLRSEAFF
>TRBD1|-|TRBV7-9|TRBJ1-2
TGTGCCAGCAGCTGGACCGGGACAGGGGTAAAAGCTAACTATGGCTACACCTTC
CASSWTGTGVKANYGYTF
>TRBD1|-|TRBV19|TRBJ1-1
TGTGCCAGTAGTGAAGGGGGCTACGACACTGAAGCTTTCTTT
CASSEGGYDTEAFF
>-|-|TRBV9|TRBJ1-1
TGTGCCAGCAGCGAAGGGGGATTGAACACTGAAGCTTTCTTT
CASSEGGLNTEAFF
>-|-|TRBV27|TRBJ1-1
TGTGCCAGCAGTTTCGTCGGCAGGTTTGAAGCTTTCTTT
CASSFVGRFEAFF
>-|-|TRBV19|TRBJ1-2
TGTGCCAGTACCATTACCCAGGGCGGAAACTATGGCTACACCTTC
CASTITQGGNYGYTF
>TRBD2|-|TRBV7-9|TRBJ2-5
TGTGCCAGCAGCCCCTTTGGGGGACTAGCGGGTTTAGAGACCCAGTACTTC
CASSPFGGLAGLETQYF
>TRBD1|-|TRBV27|TRBJ1-2
TGTGCCAGCAGTTCTCCTCAGGGGGGTGATGGCTACACCTTC
CASSSPQGGDGYTF
>TRBD1|-|TRBV5-1|TRBJ1-4
TGCGCCAGCAGCACAGGGGCCAGGGGTGCAACTAATGAAAAACTGTTTTTT
CASSTGARGATNEKLFF
>TRBD1|-|TRBV6-1|TRBJ1-2
TGTGCCAGCAGTGAGACAGGGGATGGGTATGGCTACACCTTC
CASSETGDGYGYTF
>TRBD2|-|TRBV7-3|TRBJ2-5
TGTGCCAGCAGCTCCTCCGCGGGGGGGCTAGGAGAGACCCAGTACTTC
CASSSSAGGLGETQYF
>TRBD1|-|TRBV7-8|TRBJ2-2
TGTGCCAGCAGCCGCAAGGGACAGGAGTCGAACACCGGGGAGCTGTTTTTT
CASSRKGQESNTGELFF
>-|-|TRBV6-1|TRBJ2-2
TGTGCCAGCAGTGAACTTTTTAACACCGGGGAGCTGTTTTTT
CASSELFNTGELFF
>-|-|TRBV9|TRBJ2-3
TGTGCCAGCAGCGTCGGGGGGCTCACAGATACGCAGTATTTT
CASSVGGLTDTQYF
>TRBD2|-|TRBV2|TRBJ2-3
TGTGCCAGCAGGGGGACTAGCTTGGCAGATACGCAGTATTTT
CASRGTSLADTQYF
>-|-|TRBV6-5|TRBJ2-4
TGTGCCAGCAGTTACTCGGCGGGGGCGGCCAAAAACATTCAGTACTTC
CASSYSAGAAKNIQYF
>TRBD1|-|TRBV4-2|TRBJ1-4
TGTGCCAGCAGCCAAGTTATGGTGACGGGACAGGCCGGCGGAGAAAAACTGTTTTTT
CASSQVMVTGQAGGEKLFF
>TRBD2|-|TRBV5-4|TRBJ2-2
TGTGCCAGCAGCTTGGCTAGCGGGGGGGCCGGCACCGGGGAGCTGTTTTTT
CASSLASGGAGTGELFF
>-|once|TRBV25-1|TRBJ1-5
TGTGCCAGCAGTGATTACAGGGGCAATCAGCCCCAGCATTTT
CASSDYRGNQPQHF
>-|-|TRBV7-7|TRBJ2-5
TGTGCTAGCAGCTTAAGCGTAGAAAATTGGAGGACCCAGTACTTC
CASSLSVENWRTQYF
>TRBD1|few|TRBV4-1|TRBJ1-5
TGCGCCAGCAGCCAAAAACAGGGGAGCAATCAGCCCCAGCATTTT
CASSQKQGSNQPQHF
>TRBD1|once|TRBV5-4|TRBJ1-3
TGTGCCAGCAGCCAAGACAGGGTTCCGGGAAACACCATATATTTT
CASSQDRVPGNTIYF
>-|-|TRBV7-9|TRBJ2-7
TGTGCCAGCAGCCCGCGAGGGGGCTACGAGCAGTACTTC
CASSPRGGYEQYF
>TRBD1|once|TRBV6-5|TRBJ2-5
TGTGCCAGCAGCAGACGACAGGGGGCTAAGGAGACCCAGTACTTC
CASSRRQGAKETQYF
>TRBD1|-|TRBV19|TRBJ2-1
TGTGCCAGTAGTAGGGGACAGGAGTACAATGAGCAGTTCTTC
CASSRGQEYNEQFF
>-|-|TRBV5-1|TRBJ1-1
TGCGCCAGCAGCTTGGCTCAGACATCCTACGGCACTGAAGCTTTCTTT
CASSLAQTSYGTEAFF
>TRBD1|-|TRBV14|TRBJ1-1
TGTGCCAGCAGCCGATGGACAGGGGTGAACACTGAAGCTTTCTTT
CASSRWTGVNTEAFF
>TRBD1|-|TRBV7-6|TRBJ2-1
TGTGCCAGCAGCTCTCCGACAGGGACCTACAATGAGCAGTTCTTC
CASSSPTGTYNEQFF
>TRBD1|-|TRBV6-6|TRBJ2-7
TGTGCCAGCAGGGCAGGGGGATTGGGGAAGCAGTACTTC
CASRAGGLGKQYF
>-|-|TRBV7-9|TRBJ1-2
TGTGGTTACGGGAACTATGGCTACACCTTC
CGYGNYGYTF
>TRBD1|-|TRBV7-2|TRBJ2-5
TGTGCCAGCAGCCCGGACAGGGGGAGGGAGACCCAGTACTTC
CASSPDRGRETQYF
>-|-|TRBV5-4|TRBJ1-5
TGTGCCAGCAGCTTATCTAAGATACAGGGACCCAATCAGCCCCAGCATTTT
CASSLSKIQGPNQPQHF
>TRBD1|-|TRBV9|TRBJ1-6
TGTGCCAGCAGCGGACAGGGCGGCTCACCCCTCCACTTT
CASSGQGGSPLHF
>-|-|TRBV4-3|TRBJ1-2
TGCGCCAGCAGCCGGGCCGGGGTAGGTGGCTACACCTTC
CASSRAGVGGYTF
>TRBD2|-|TRBV9|TRBJ2-2
TGTGCCAGCAACCTAGCGGGGCTAAACACCGGGGAGCTGTTTTTT
CASNLAGLNTGELFF
>-|-|TRBV21-1|TRBJ1-4
TGTGCCAGCAGTGTACCGGGGGGGGCAAATGAAAAACTGTTTTTT
CASSVPGGANEKLFF
>-|once|TRBV4-3|TRBJ2-7
TGCGCCAGCAGCCAAGATCTTTTCACAGCCAGTTCCTACGAGCAGTACTTC
CASSQDLFTASSYEQYF
>TRBD1|-|TRBV2|TRBJ1-5
TGTGCCAGCAGCGAAACCAGGGGGCAGGTTCAGCCCCAGCATTTT
CASSETRGQVQPQHF
>TRBD1|-|TRBV11-3|TRBJ2-6
TGTGCCAGCAGCCCAGGGGGCTCTGGGGCCAACGTCCTGACTTTC
CASSPGGSGANVLTF
>-|-|TRBV7-2|TRBJ2-7
TGTGCCAGCAGCCCTCTGATGTTAACAGGATACGAGCAGTACTTC
CASSPLMLTGYEQYF
>-|-|TRBV14|TRBJ2-3
TGTGCCAGCAGCCAGGTTCAGACAGCCCGGGCAGATACGCAGTATTTT
CASSQVQTARADTQYF
>TRBD1|-|TRBV19|TRBJ2-4
TGTGCCAGTAGTGCCGGACAGGGGTTTCGGGCCAAAAACATTCAGTACTTC
CASSAGQGFRAKNIQYF
>TRBD1|-|TRBV6-5|TRBJ1-6
TGTGCCAGCAGTTACCTATGGACAGGGGAGATACCCCTCCACTTT
CASSYLWTGEIPLHF
>TRBD2|-|TRBV4-1|TRBJ2-3
TGCGCCAGCAGCCAAGATTACCTAGCGGGGGGTGTCGACACAGATACGCAGTATTTT
CASSQDYLAGGVDTDTQYF
>TRBD1|-|TRBV7-8|TRBJ2-7
TGTGCCAGCAGCCCGGGACAGGGGGCCTACGAGCAGTACTTC
CASSPGQGAYEQYF
>TRBD2|-|TRBV5-6|TRBJ2-7
TGTGCCAGCAGCTCTAGCGGGGGGGCCAGCGAGCAGTACTTC
CASSSSGGASEQYF
>-|-|TRBV7-9|TRBJ1-6
TGTGCCAGCAGCCCAACAGTGGAAACCCTCCACTTT
CASSPTVETLHF
>TRBD2|-|TRBV5-1|TRBJ2-5
TGCGCCAGCAGCCCCGAGGGAGGGAGGGAAGAGACCCAGTACTTC
CASSPEGGREETQYF
>-|-|TRBV19|TRBJ2-1
TGTGCCAGTAGTCCACCGACAGGCACGAACTCCTACAATGAGCAGTTCTTC
CASSPPTGTNSYNEQFF
>TRBD1|once|TRBV18|TRBJ2-7
TGTGCCAGCTCACCACTTAGAACGGGGACAGGGTTTTACGAGCAGTACTTC
CASSPLRTGTGFYEQYF
>-|-|TRBV9|TRBJ2-3
TGTGCCAGCAGCCCTCGGACTATCACAGATACGCAGTATTTT
CASSPRTITDTQYF
>-|-|TRBV5-1|TRBJ2-5
TGCGCCAGCAGCTTGTTAGGGGGAATGCTTGAGACCCAGTACTTC
CASSLLGGMLETQYF
>-|-|TRBV7-2|TRBJ2-2
TGTGCCAGCAGCCTACTCAGGGATGTCGGGGAGCTGTTTTTT
CASSLLRDVGELFF
>-|once|TRBV10-3|TRBJ2-7
TGTGCCATCAGTGGAGGGTACGGTCAGTCCTACGAGCAGTACTTC
CAISGGYGQSYEQYF
>-|-|TRBV15|TRBJ1-2
TGTGCCACCAGCAGAGCAACTAACTATGGCTACACCTTC
CATSRATNYGYTF
>-|-|TRBV9|TRBJ1-6
TGTGCCAGCAGCGCGTTCCGGGACAAGGATTCACCCCTCCACTTT
CASSAFRDKDSPLHF
>-|-|TRBV5-6|TRBJ1-4
TGTGCCAGCAGCTTGCGGGCAGGGGTGTCTGAAAAACTGTTTTTT
CASSLRAGVSEKLFF
>-|-|TRBV7-2|TRBJ2-7
TGTGCCAGCAGCGATAGAGCCTACGAGCAGTACTTC
CASSDRAYEQYF